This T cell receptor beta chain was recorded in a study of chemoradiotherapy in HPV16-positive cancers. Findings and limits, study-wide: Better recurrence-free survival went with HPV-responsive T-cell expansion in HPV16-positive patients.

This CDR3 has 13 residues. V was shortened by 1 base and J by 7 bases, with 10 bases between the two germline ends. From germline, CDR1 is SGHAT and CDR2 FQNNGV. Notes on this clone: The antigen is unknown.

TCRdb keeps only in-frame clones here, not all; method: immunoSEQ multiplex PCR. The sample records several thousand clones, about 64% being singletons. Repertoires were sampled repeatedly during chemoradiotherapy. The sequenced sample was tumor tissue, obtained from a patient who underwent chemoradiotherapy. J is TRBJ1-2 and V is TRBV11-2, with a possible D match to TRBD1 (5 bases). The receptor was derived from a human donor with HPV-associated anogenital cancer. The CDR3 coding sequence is TGTGCCAGCAGCTTAGGTGCAGGGAGTGGCTACACCTTC. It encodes CASSLGAGSGYTF.